The rows below give T cell receptor beta chains drawn from one sample of a study of identical twins. Each CDR3 protein gets one entry after TCRdb re-called the 5' RACE reads with MiXCR. This table holds around 680,000 distinct CDR3 sequences, around 8.6% found once. These data were also reused for a study on yellow fever vaccine responses in identical twins.

What was sequenced was PBMCs. The receptors were gathered from a woman between 18 and 30 years old in good health. CDR3s include the opening cysteine and the closing phenylalanine or tryptophan. A D gene is named only where the DNA matches it firmly. For some rows the clone size is stated as once, few or many, or as a class when expanded; others skip it.

j_call | v_call | clone_size | d_call | cdr3_nt | cdr3_aa
TRBJ2-2 | TRBV6-5 | many | TRBD1 | TGTGCCAGCAGTTACTCACAGGGGACCCTTAACACCGGGGAGCTGTTTTTT | CASSYSQGTLNTGELFF
TRBJ2-2 | TRBV9 | . | . | TGTGCCAGCAGGGCCTACGAATCCGGGGAGCTGTTTTTT | CASRAYESGELFF
TRBJ2-2 | TRBV7-2 | few | TRBD2 | TGTGCCAGCAGCCATGGTGCTAGCGGATGGGTGGAGCTGTTTTTT | CASSHGASGWVELFF
TRBJ2-4 | TRBV13 | few | . | TGTGCCAGCAGCTTTCGGACCGAAAACATTCAGTACTTC | CASSFRTENIQYF
TRBJ2-7 | TRBV4-3 | many | TRBD2 | TGCGCCAGCAGCCAAGGCCAGCGGGACTACGAGCAGTACTTC | CASSQGQRDYEQYF
TRBJ2-1 | TRBV18 | many | TRBD2 | TGTGCCAGCTCATCCGGACTAGCGGGGAGCTCCTACAATGAGCAGTTCTTC | CASSSGLAGSSYNEQFF
TRBJ2-1 | TRBV29-1 | . | . | TGCAGCGTTGAGCCGACCGACGCTCTCTCCTACAATGAGCAGTTCTTC | CSVEPTDALSYNEQFF
TRBJ2-1 | TRBV3-1 | few | . | TGTGCCAGCAGCCAAGATAGGAGGGCGGGGCCGCCGGGTAATGAGCAGTTCTTC | CASSQDRRAGPPGNEQFF
TRBJ2-2 | TRBV24-1 | . | TRBD1 | TGTGGCACCACCGGGACAGGGAACACCGGGGAGCTGTTTTTT | CGTTGTGNTGELFF
TRBJ2-2 | TRBV12-3/TRBV12-4 | many | . | TGTGCCAGCAGCAGGGAGAACACCGGGGAGCTGTTTTTT | CASSRENTGELFF
TRBJ2-1 | TRBV12-3/TRBV12-4 | many | TRBD2 | TGTGCCAGCAGTTTAGGAGTTCTAGCGGAAAGCTACAATGAGCAGTTCTTC | CASSLGVLAESYNEQFF
TRBJ2-7 | TRBV7-2 | . | . | TGTGCCAGCAGCGCTCATCAGGGACCCCTCCCTGTAGAGCAGTACTTC | CASSAHQGPLPVEQYF
TRBJ1-2 | TRBV4-2 | many | . | TGTGCCAGCAGCCAAGATGCAGGGGCAAATAACTATGGCTACACCTTC | CASSQDAGANNYGYTF
TRBJ2-2 | TRBV20-1 | . | . | TGCAGTGCTACTAACCGGGACCGGAACACCGGGGAGCTGTTTTTT | CSATNRDRNTGELFF
TRBJ2-3 | TRBV5-8 | few | . | TGTGCCAGCAGCCGATCTCGGGCAGATACGCAGTATTTT | CASSRSRADTQYF
TRBJ2-3 | TRBV5-6 | many | . | TGTGCCAGCAGCTTTCTGCACACCAAGCCCACAGATACGCAGTATTTT | CASSFLHTKPTDTQYF
TRBJ2-7 | TRBV20-1 | few | . | TGCAGTGCTAGTTACGGGCCCGAGCAGTACTTC | CSASYGPEQYF
TRBJ2-1 | TRBV20-1 | once | TRBD2 | TGCTGTGCTAGTTCCCCCGGACTAGCGGGAGGTCCCTACAATGAGCAGTTCTTC | CCASSPGLAGGPYNEQFF
TRBJ2-7 | TRBV28 | few | TRBD1 | TGTGCCAGCAGCCCTTCGACAGGGTATGGGTACGAGCAGTACTTC | CASSPSTGYGYEQYF
TRBJ2-6 | TRBV12-3/TRBV12-4 | . | TRBD1 | TGTGCCAGCAGTCCCCAGGGGGCGTCTGGGGCCAACGTCCTGACTTTC | CASSPQGASGANVLTF
TRBJ2-7 | TRBV27 | many | . | TGTGCCAGCAGGGGATCTTACGAGCAGTACTTC | CASRGSYEQYF
TRBJ2-7 | TRBV6-1 | few | TRBD2 | TGTGCCAGCAGACGATCAGCGGGAGGGTACTACGAGCAGTACTTC | CASRRSAGGYYEQYF
TRBJ2-2 | TRBV7-8 | once | . | TGTGCCAGCAGCGATTTCAACGGACTCCCCGGGGAGCTGTTTTTT | CASSDFNGLPGELFF
TRBJ2-2 | TRBV7-2 | few | TRBD1 | TGTGCCAGCGAAGGGACAGGGAGGACCGGGGAGCTGTTTTTT | CASEGTGRTGELFF
TRBJ2-3 | TRBV2 | . | . | TGTGCCAGCACTTCGGGAGTTTCCCCAGATACGCAGTATTTT | CASTSGVSPDTQYF
TRBJ2-7 | TRBV30 | . | . | TGTGCCGGACAGAAGCCTCACGAGCAGTACTTC | CAGQKPHEQYF
TRBJ2-7 | TRBV20-1 | . | . | TGCAGTGCCTTGACGACTGACTCCTACGAGCAGTACTTC | CSALTTDSYEQYF
TRBJ2-3 | TRBV12-3/TRBV12-4 | many | TRBD2 | TGTGCCAGCAGTGCCTTACTAGCGGGGGGCTCAGATACGCAGTATTTT | CASSALLAGGSDTQYF
TRBJ2-7 | TRBV29-1 | . | TRBD1 | TGCAGCGCCCAGGGGGAAGGAAACGAGCAGTACTTC | CSAQGEGNEQYF
TRBJ1-2 | TRBV27 | . | . | TGTGCCAGCAGTTTATGGTCAGGGTCGGGCTACACCTTC | CASSLWSGSGYTF
TRBJ1-1 | TRBV15 | many | . | TGTGCCACCAGCAGAGATATAGGGGATGAAGCTTTCTTT | CATSRDIGDEAFF
TRBJ2-4 | TRBV12-3/TRBV12-4 | few | . | TGTGCCAGCAGTTTAGGGGGATCCATTCAGTACTTC | CASSLGGSIQYF
TRBJ2-7 | TRBV7-4 | . | TRBD2 | TGTGCCAGCAGCTTAGGACTAGCGGGATTCTACGAGCAGTACTTC | CASSLGLAGFYEQYF
TRBJ2-3 | TRBV29-1 | many | TRBD1 | TGCAGCGTTGTCGGGACAGCAGATACGCAGTATTTT | CSVVGTADTQYF
TRBJ1-4 | TRBV21-1 | . | . | TGTGCCAGCAGCAGGAACAGGGGCCGGGAAAAACTGTTTTTT | CASSRNRGREKLFF
TRBJ2-7 | TRBV5-1 | few | . | TGCGCCAGCAGCTTGTTAGGACAGTTCTACGAGCAGTACTTC | CASSLLGQFYEQYF
TRBJ2-3 | TRBV10-3 | many | . | TGTGCCATCAGTGAGAGGGGGGGCCCATTAAGCACAGATACGCAGTATTTT | CAISERGGPLSTDTQYF
TRBJ2-1 | TRBV11-1 | . | TRBD1 | TGTGCCAGCAGCTTACTAGGGGGCATGAGCAATGAGCAGTTCTTC | CASSLLGGMSNEQFF
TRBJ2-3 | TRBV7-8 | . | TRBD2 | TGTGCCAGCAGCTACCGACTAGCGGGGATTGATACGCAGTATTTT | CASSYRLAGIDTQYF
TRBJ2-5 | TRBV7-2 | few | . | TGTGCCAGCAGCTTAGGCGACGAGACCCAGTACTTC | CASSLGDETQYF
TRBJ2-1 | TRBV20-1 | . | . | TGCAGTGCTAGAGATTTTGTCAGGTTTAGCTCCTACAATGAGCAGTTCTTC | CSARDFVRFSSYNEQFF
TRBJ2-1 | TRBV10-3 | few | TRBD1 | TGTGCCATCAGTGGTACAGGGGCCCCTTCCTACAATGAGCAGTTCTTC | CAISGTGAPSYNEQFF
TRBJ1-4 | TRBV29-1 | few | . | TGCAGCGTTGTTTTAGGGTTGACTAATGAAAAACTGTTTTTT | CSVVLGLTNEKLFF
TRBJ2-3 | TRBV28 | . | TRBD1 | TGTGCCAGCAGTGTACAGGGGGGCACAGATACGCAGTATTTT | CASSVQGGTDTQYF
TRBJ2-1 | TRBV5-1 | many | . | TGCGCCAGCAGCTTGGACAGGGCCCGGCAGTTCTTC | CASSLDRARQFF
TRBJ2-2 | TRBV7-8 | many | . | TGTGCCAGCAGCTTCTTTTCTGAAACCGGGGAGCTGTTTTTT | CASSFFSETGELFF
TRBJ2-2 | TRBV27 | . | . | TGTGCCAGCAGTTTACAAGGGGACGCCGGGGAGCTGTTTTTT | CASSLQGDAGELFF
TRBJ2-7 | TRBV6-1 | few | . | TGTGCCAGCAGCTTGGCTGGACAGTTGCACGAGCAGTACTTC | CASSLAGQLHEQYF
TRBJ1-4 | TRBV28 | . | . | TGTGCCAGCAGTCTATATGGGACTAATGAAAAACTGTTTTTT | CASSLYGTNEKLFF
TRBJ2-1 | TRBV7-2 | many | . | TGTGCCAGCAGGTGGGGGGCTAGCTCCTACAATGAGCAGTTCTTC | CASRWGASSYNEQFF
TRBJ2-1 | TRBV10-3 | few | . | TGTGCCATCAGTGAATCTGTCCTTGCGGGGGCCAATGAGCAGTTCTTC | CAISESVLAGANEQFF
TRBJ2-1 | TRBV7-9 | many | . | TGTGCCAGCAGAGTTCTAGATCTGCAGTTCTTC | CASRVLDLQFF
TRBJ2-1 | TRBV25-1 | few | TRBD2 | TGTGCCAGCAGTGAATTCAGTAGCGGGAGGGCCGGCAATGAGCAGTTCTTC | CASSEFSSGRAGNEQFF
TRBJ2-1 | TRBV10-1 | few | TRBD1 | TGCGCCAGCAGCCGGACCCTCGGGACAGGGGGCCAGAGCTCCTACAATGAGCAGTTCTTC | CASSRTLGTGGQSSYNEQFF
TRBJ2-2 | TRBV7-2 | many | TRBD2 | TGTGCCAGCAGCTTATCGGCGGGGGGTCGGACCGGGGAGCTGTTTTTT | CASSLSAGGRTGELFF